Below are 20 T cell receptor beta chains sequenced from a single sample in a study of T cell responses to AZD1222 COVID-19 vaccine (dated by TCRdb to about 2021). The library was prepared using the immunoSEQ multiplex PCR assay. Imported from immuneACCESS, the table was reduced by TCRdb to in-frame sequences with V and J called. These copies leave out some clones; in studies compared against another copy, an unresolved V gene accounts for under half, and the cause of the remainder is not known. This sample is represented by approximately 150,000 clones; more than 80% of them were singletons. The ten largest clonotypes hold 3.5% to 5.5% of the sample. In the paper's terms, the time point label means: about 28 days (+/-7) after the second vaccine dose. What the treatment or condition label conveys for this sample: meningococcal conjugate vaccine given as trial control. The specimen was peripheral blood, collected 28 days after the second dose of the MenACWY control vaccine. These receptors all come from an adult who received the MenACWY meningococcal vaccine as a control.

The chain combines TRBV6-5 with TRBJ2-7; TRBD2 aligns across 8 bases. Germline V CDR1 and CDR2: MNHEY, SVGAGI. The CDR3 consists of 15 residues. With 5 bases clipped from V and 4 bases from J, the junction kept 10 bases outside the gene matches. CDR3 DNA sequence: TGTGCCAGCAGTCCAGAGGAGAGCGGGAGATACGAGCAGTACTTC. Its protein product is CASSPEESGRYEQYF.

The chain has TRBV18 and TRBJ2-1; D ambiguous. The CDR3 totals 13 residues. Germline V gene data show CDR1 as KGHSH and CDR2 as LQKENI. V lost 6 bases to trimming and J lost 2 bases, with 8 bases between them. The CDR3 nucleotides read TGTGCCAGCTCGACTCCAGCCTACAATGAGCAGTTCTTC. Protein product: CASSTPAYNEQFF. The full variable domain, completed using reference TRBV18 and TRBJ2-1, is NAGVMQNPRHLVRRRGQEARLRCSPMKGHSHVYWYRQLPEEGLKFMVYLQKENIIDESGMPKERFSAEFPKEGPSILRIQQVVRGDSAAYFCASSTPAYNEQFFGPGTRLTVL.

The chain carries TRBV4-3 and TRBJ2-7; maybe TRBD1 (5 bases). This CDR3 comprises 15 residues. Trimming stripped 0 bases from V and 5 bases from J, with 14 bases between. Germline CDR1 and CDR2: LGHNA and YSLEER. The DNA for the CDR3 is TGCGCCAGCAGCCAAGATTCTCCAGGGTTCAACGAGCAGTACTTC. Its translation: CASSQDSPGFNEQYF.

The chain carries TRBV19 and TRBJ1-1; 8 bases line up with TRBD1. V trimming: 9 bases; J trimming: 3 bases; junction bases outside the gene matches: 12. The CDR3 is 15 residues long. Germline loops: CDR1 LNHDA, CDR2 SQIVND (reference sequence). The CDR3 loop reads CASLKTGVLDTEAFF. CDR3 sequence (DNA): TGTGCCAGCCTTAAGACAGGGGTGTTAGACACTGAAGCTTTCTTT.

V gene TRBV29-1 combines with J gene TRBJ2-2; 13 bases line up with TRBD2. The germline V gene encodes CDR1 SQVTM and CDR2 ANQGSEA. The CDR3 is 16 amino acids. The junction had 12 bases not matched to a gene; V was cut back by 7 bases and J by 7 bases. CDR3 coding DNA: TGCAGCGCTATACTAGCGGGAGGGCCATGGGTCGGGGAGCTGTTTTTT. Translating it yields CSAILAGGPWVGELFF.

This sequence joins TRBV5-1 and TRBJ2-7, with D uncertain. V gave up 4 bases and J gave up 6 bases, with 17 bases separating them. The CDR3 loop spans 14 amino acids. The V gene's germline CDR1 is SGHRS and CDR2 YFSETQ. Written as DNA, the CDR3 is TGCGCCAGCAGCCCCACCACCGGTAGCTCCGAGCAGTACTTC. The encoded protein is CASSPTTGSSEQYF.

The V and J genes are TRBV6-5 and TRBJ1-2, with 10 positions matching TRBD1. Germline CDR1 and CDR2: MNHEY and SVGAGI. V was clipped by 0 bases and J by 7 bases; unmatched bases: 2. This CDR3 spans 14 amino acids. The CDR3 DNA follows: TGTGCCAGCAGTTACTCGACAGGGGGCTTTGGCTACACCTTC. Translated: CASSYSTGGFGYTF.

The rearrangement links TRBV5-1 to TRBJ2-7; D might be TRBD1 or TRBD2, each matching 6 bases. Between the trimmed V and J ends, which lost 4 bases and 5 bases, there was a span of 19 bases. The CDR3 sequence is 15 residues long. The germline gives CDR1 SGHRS, CDR2 YFSETQ. CDR3 sequence (DNA): TGCGCCAGCAGCCCCGAGGGGGGCAAGTGGAACGAGCAGTACTTC. Encoded protein: CASSPEGGKWNEQYF.

The genes are TRBV10-1 and TRBJ2-7; TRBD2 agrees at 7 bases. Per germline, CDR1 WNHNN and CDR2 SYGVQD (reference sequence). Trimming cost V 3 bases and J 3 bases; bases outside gene matches: 11. This CDR3 contains 16 residues. This CDR3 reads CASSEGIGASGYEQYF. The DNA of the CDR3 is TGCGCCAGCAGTGAAGGAATCGGGGCTAGCGGCTACGAGCAGTACTTC.

The table lists this clone with a count of one. In DNA form, the CDR3 reads TGTGCCAGCAGCCAAGATGGAGATACGCAGTATTTT. The encoded protein is CASSQDGDTQYF. V is TRBV4-2 and J is TRBJ2-3, with D hard to call. Germline V CDR1 and CDR2: LGHNA, YNFKEQ. This CDR3 contains 12 residues. Between the trimmed V and J ends, which lost 0 bases and 5 bases, there was a span of 3 bases.

The rearrangement uses TRBV13 and TRBJ2-3; 8 nucleotides line up with TRBD2. CDR1 PRHDT and CDR2 FYEKMQ come from the germline V gene (reference sequence). The CDR3 covers 15 residues. V lost 3 bases, J lost 5 bases, and 7 bases stayed unmatched. CDR3 loop: CASSFSGRAEDTQYF. CDR3 coding DNA: TGTGCCAGCAGCTTTTCCGGGAGGGCCGAAGATACGCAGTATTTT.

The chain's CDR3 is CASSIRSGRVDNYEQYF. The CDR3 region has the DNA TGTGCCAGCAGTATTCGGAGTGGGCGGGTGGACAACTACGAGCAGTACTTC. The J gene is TRBJ2-7, the V gene TRBV11-2, with D possibly called TRBD1 or TRBD2 (5 bases each). This CDR3 comprises 17 residues. The germline CDR1 and CDR2 sequences are SGHAT and FQNNGV. The ends were cut back, 6 bases at V and 3 bases at J, with 24 bases in the middle.

The chain carries TRBV28 and TRBJ1-1, with 8 bases identical to TRBD1. The CDR3 has 17 residues. With V trimmed by 6 bases and J by 2 bases, 14 bases remained unmatched. Germline values: CDR1 MDHEN, CDR2 SYDVKM. CDR3: CASSRYGQGAVNTEAFF. The CDR3 DNA sequence: TGTGCCAGCAGCCGATACGGGCAGGGGGCAGTAAACACTGAAGCTTTCTTT.

The chain joins TRBV30 to TRBJ1-4; 10 nucleotides agree with TRBD1. V was clipped by 4 bases and J by 0 bases; unmatched bases: 5. Per germline, CDR1 GTSNPN and CDR2 SVGIG (reference sequence). The CDR3 has 16 residues. The CDR3 DNA reads as TGTGCCTGGAACCATGGACAGGGGGCAACTAATGAAAAACTGTTTTTT. Translated, it gives CAWNHGQGATNEKLFF.

This clone was observed once. The CDR3 bases are TGTGCCAGCAGTTATCTAGCGGGTCGGAATGAGCAGTTCTTC. This sequence encodes CASSYLAGRNEQFF. The V gene is TRBV6-2 or TRBV6-3, the J gene TRBJ2-1, with TRBD2 matching 8 bases. The germline CDR1 and CDR2 sequences are MNHEY and SVGEGT. The V segment lost 3 bases and the J segment 7 bases; nucleotides outside the gene matches: 5. The CDR3 is 14 residues long.

This chain joins TRBV7-9 and TRBJ2-7; no firm D call. V was clipped by 5 bases and J by 0 bases, with 14 bases between them. The CDR3 has 15 residues. Germline loops: CDR1 SEHNR, CDR2 FQNEAQ (reference sequence). The CDR3 nucleotides read TGTGCCAGCAGCCACCCCATGGCCGACTCCTACGAGCAGTACTTC. Protein product: CASSHPMADSYEQYF.

The J gene is TRBJ2-7, the V gene TRBV6-5; 9 bases line up with TRBD2. This CDR3 region has 16 residues. Per germline, CDR1 MNHEY and CDR2 SVGAGI. Trimming took 2 bases from V and 4 from J; bases not matched to a gene: 9. The CDR3 protein is CASSYRGLATSYEQYF. Here the CDR3 DNA reads TGTGCCAGCAGTTACAGAGGACTAGCGACCTCTTACGAGCAGTACTTC.

CDR3 bases: TGTGCCACTAACCCCGGGACAGGGATTCCATCTGGGGCCAACGTCCTGACTTTC. Translated, it gives CATNPGTGIPSGANVLTF. The rearrangement joins TRBV19 to TRBJ2-6, with TRBD1 matching 9 bases. Germline loops: CDR1 LNHDA, CDR2 SQIVND (reference sequence). V lost 10 bases to trimming and J lost 1 base; unmatched junction nucleotides: 14. This CDR3 comprises 18 residues.

The chain combines TRBV6-2 or TRBV6-3 with TRBJ1-4; possibly TRBD1 for D (6 bases). In germline, CDR1 is MNHEY, CDR2 SVGEGT. The V and J ends lost 5 bases and 4 bases respectively, with 11 bases between them. CDR3 size: 14 residues. The CDR3 protein is CASSHRTDNEKLFF. CDR3 in DNA: TGTGCCAGCAGTCACCGGACAGATAATGAAAAACTGTTTTTT.

The chain joins TRBV9 to TRBJ1-2; D remains unclear. There are 10 residues in the CDR3. Germline loops: CDR1 SGDLS, CDR2 YYNGEE. The V end was cut by 4 bases, the J end by 12 bases, with 10 bases between. CDR3: CASSPRRDTF. CDR3 nucleotides: TGTGCCAGCAGCCCTCGACGGGACACCTTC.